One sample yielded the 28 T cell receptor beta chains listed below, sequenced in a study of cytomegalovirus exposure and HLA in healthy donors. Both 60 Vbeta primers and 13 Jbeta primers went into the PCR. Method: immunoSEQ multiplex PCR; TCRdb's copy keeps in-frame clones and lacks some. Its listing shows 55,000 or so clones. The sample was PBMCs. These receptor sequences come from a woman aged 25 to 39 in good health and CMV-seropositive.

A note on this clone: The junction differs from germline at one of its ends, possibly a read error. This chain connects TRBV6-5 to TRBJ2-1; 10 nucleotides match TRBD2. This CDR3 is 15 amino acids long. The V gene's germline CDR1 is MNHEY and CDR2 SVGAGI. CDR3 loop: CASRYSSGSPREQFF. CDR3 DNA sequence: TGTGCCAGCAGATACTCTAGCGGGAGCCCCCGGGAGCAGTTCTTC.

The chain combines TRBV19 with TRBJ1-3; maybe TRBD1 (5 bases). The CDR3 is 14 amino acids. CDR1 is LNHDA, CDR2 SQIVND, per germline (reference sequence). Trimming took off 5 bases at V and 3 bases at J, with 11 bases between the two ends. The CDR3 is CASSPQALGNTIYF. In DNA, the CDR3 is TGTGCCAGTAGTCCACAGGCCCTTGGAAACACCATATATTTT.

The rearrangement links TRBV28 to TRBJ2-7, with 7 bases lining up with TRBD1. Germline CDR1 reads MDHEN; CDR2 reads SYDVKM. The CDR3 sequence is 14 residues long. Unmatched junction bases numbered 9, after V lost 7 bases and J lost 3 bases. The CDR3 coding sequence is TGTGCCAGCAATAACCTGGGGACAGTCTACGAGCAGTACTTC. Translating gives CASNNLGTVYEQYF.

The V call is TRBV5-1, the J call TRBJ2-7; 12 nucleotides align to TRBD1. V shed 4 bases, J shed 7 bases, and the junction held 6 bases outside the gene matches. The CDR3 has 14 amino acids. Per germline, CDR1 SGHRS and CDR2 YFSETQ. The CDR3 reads CASSRGQGAREQYF. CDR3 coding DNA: TGCGCCAGCAGCCGGGGACAGGGGGCGAGGGAGCAGTACTTC.

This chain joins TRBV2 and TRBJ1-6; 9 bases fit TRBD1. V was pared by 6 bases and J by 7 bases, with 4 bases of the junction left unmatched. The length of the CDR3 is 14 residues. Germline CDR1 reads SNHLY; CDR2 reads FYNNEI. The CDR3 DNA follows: TGTGCCAGCAGGGGGACAGGGTGGAATTCACCCCTCCACTTT. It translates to CASRGTGWNSPLHF.

The CDR3 DNA sequence: TGTGCCAGCAGGGAGACGGGGTTCTATGGCTACACCTTC. It is translated as CASRETGFYGYTF. The chain joins TRBV5-8 to TRBJ1-2; no clear D gene. CDR3 length: 13 residues. Germline loops: CDR1 SGHTS, CDR2 YDEGEE. Trimming took 5 bases from V and 4 from J, leaving 12 bases between them.

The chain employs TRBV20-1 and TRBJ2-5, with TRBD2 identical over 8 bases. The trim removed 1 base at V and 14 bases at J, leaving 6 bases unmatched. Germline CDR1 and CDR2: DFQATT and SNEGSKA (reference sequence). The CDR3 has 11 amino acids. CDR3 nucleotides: TGCAGTGCTAGAGGTAGCGGGGTCAACTACTTC. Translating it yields CSARGSGVNYF.

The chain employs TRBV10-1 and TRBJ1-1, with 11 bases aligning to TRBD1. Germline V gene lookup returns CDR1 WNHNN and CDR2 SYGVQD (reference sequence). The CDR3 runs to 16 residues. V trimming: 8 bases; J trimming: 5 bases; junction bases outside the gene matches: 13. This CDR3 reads CASSYNQDRGPTEAFF. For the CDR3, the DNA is TGCGCCAGCTCCTACAACCAGGACAGGGGGCCGACTGAAGCTTTCTTT.

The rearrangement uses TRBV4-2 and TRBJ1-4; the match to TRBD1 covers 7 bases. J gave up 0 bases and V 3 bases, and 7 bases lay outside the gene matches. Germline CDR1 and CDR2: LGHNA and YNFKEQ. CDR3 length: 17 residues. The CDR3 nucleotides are TGTGCCAGCAGCCAGTCGGGACAGACTTCAACTAATGAAAAACTGTTTTTT. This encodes CASSQSGQTSTNEKLFF.

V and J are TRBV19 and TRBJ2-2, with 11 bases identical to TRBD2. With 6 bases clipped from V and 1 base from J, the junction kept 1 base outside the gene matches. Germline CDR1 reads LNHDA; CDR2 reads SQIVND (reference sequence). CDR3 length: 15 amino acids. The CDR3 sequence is CASRLAGVNTGELFF. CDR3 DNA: TGTGCCAGTAGACTAGCGGGGGTGAACACCGGGGAGCTGTTTTTT.

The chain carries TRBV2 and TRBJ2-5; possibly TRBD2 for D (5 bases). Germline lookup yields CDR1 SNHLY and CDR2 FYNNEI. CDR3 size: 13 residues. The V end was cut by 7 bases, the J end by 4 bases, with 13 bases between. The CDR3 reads CASISTEGETQYF. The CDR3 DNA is TGTGCCAGCATCTCGACCGAGGGAGAGACCCAGTACTTC. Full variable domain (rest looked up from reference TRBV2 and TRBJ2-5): EPEVTQTPSHQVTQMGQEVILRCVPISNHLYFYWYRQILGQKVEFLVSFYNNEISEKSEIFDDQFSVERPDGSNFTLKIRSTKLEDSAMYFCASISTEGETQYFGPGTRLLVL.

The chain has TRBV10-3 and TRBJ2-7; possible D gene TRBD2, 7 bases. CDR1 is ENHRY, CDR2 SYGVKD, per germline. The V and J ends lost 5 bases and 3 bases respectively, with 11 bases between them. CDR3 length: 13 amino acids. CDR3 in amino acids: CAISLGGDYEQYF. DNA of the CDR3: TGTGCCATCAGTTTAGGGGGGGACTACGAGCAGTACTTC.

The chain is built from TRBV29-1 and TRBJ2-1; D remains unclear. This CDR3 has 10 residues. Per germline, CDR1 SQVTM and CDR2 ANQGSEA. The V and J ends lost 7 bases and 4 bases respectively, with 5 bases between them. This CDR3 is CSAGYNEQFF. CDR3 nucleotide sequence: TGCAGCGCGGGTTACAATGAGCAGTTCTTC.

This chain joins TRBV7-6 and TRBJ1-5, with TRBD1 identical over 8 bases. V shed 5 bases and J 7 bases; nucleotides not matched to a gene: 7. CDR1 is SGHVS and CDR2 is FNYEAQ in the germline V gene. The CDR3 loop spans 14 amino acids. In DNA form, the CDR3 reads TGTGCCAGCAGCCGGACAGGGATGGGGCAGCCCCAGCATTTT. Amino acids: CASSRTGMGQPQHF.

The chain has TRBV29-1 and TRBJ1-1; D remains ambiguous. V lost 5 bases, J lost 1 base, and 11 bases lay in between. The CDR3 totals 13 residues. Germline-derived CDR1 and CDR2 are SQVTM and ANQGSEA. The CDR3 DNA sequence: TGCAGCGTTTCGTTTGGAGGGAACACTGAAGCTTTCTTT. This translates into CSVSFGGNTEAFF.

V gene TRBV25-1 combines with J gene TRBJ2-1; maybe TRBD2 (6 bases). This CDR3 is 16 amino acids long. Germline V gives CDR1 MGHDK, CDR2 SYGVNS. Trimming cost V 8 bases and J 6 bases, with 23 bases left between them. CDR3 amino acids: CASSRDFSMWANEQFF. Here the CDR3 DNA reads TGTGCCAGCTCCCGGGACTTCTCAATGTGGGCCAATGAGCAGTTCTTC. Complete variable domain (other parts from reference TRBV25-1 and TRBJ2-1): EADIYQTPRYLVIGTGKKITLECSQTMGHDKMYWYQQDPGMELHLIHYSYGVNSTEKGDLSSESTVSRIRTEHFPLTLESARPSHTSQYLCASSRDFSMWANEQFFGPGTRLTVL.

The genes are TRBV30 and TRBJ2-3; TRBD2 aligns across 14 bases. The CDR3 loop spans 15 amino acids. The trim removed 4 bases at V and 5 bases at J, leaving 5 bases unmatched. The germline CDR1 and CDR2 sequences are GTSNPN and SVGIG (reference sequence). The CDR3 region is CAWTPGLAGVDTQYF. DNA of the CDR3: TGTGCCTGGACTCCGGGACTAGCGGGAGTAGATACGCAGTATTTT.

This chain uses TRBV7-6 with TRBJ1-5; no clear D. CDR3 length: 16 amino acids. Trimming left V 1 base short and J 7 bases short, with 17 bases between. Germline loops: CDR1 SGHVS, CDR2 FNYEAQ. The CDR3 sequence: CASSLGGGSQIQPQHF. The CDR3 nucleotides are TGTGCCAGCAGCTTAGGTGGCGGGTCTCAGATACAGCCCCAGCATTTT.

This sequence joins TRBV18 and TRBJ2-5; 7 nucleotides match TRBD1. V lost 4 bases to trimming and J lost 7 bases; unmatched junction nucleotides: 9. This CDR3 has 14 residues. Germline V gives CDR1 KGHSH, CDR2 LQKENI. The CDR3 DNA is TGTGCCAGCTCACGGACCGGGACAGAAGGGACCCAGTACTTC. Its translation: CASSRTGTEGTQYF.

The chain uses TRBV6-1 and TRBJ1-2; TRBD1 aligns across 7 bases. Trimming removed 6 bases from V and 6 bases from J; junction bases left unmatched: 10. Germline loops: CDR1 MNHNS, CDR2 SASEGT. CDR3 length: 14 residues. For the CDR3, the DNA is TGTGCCAGCAGAGCCTCCGGACAGGTAGATGGCTACACCTTC. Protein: CASRASGQVDGYTF.

CDR3 nucleotide sequence: TGTGCCAGCAGCCGTCGGGACAATGAGCAGTTCTTC. Its translation: CASSRRDNEQFF. This sequence joins TRBV7-2 and TRBJ2-1, with D unclear. This CDR3 is 12 amino acids long. The germline gives CDR1 SGHTA, CDR2 FQGNSA. Deletions cut 5 bases from V and 5 bases from J, with 7 bases between.

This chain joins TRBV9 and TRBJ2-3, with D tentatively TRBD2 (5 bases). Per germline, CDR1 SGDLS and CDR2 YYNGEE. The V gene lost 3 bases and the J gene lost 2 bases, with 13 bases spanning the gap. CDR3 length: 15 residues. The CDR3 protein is CASSESGLTTDTQYF. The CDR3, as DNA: TGTGCCAGCAGCGAGAGCGGCCTGACCACAGATACGCAGTATTTT.

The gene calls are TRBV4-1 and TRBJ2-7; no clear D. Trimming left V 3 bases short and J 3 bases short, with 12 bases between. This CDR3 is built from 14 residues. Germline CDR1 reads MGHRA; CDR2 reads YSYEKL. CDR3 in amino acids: CASSHTWAGYEQYF. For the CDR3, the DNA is TGCGCCAGCAGCCATACTTGGGCCGGCTACGAGCAGTACTTC.

The CDR3 spells CASSLTDTQYF. CDR3 nucleotide sequence: TGTGCCAGCAGCCTCACAGATACGCAGTATTTT. This chain uses TRBV6-1 with TRBJ2-3; D call uncertain. The CDR3 length is 11 residues. V lost 6 bases and J 2 bases, leaving 3 bases between the germline ends. Germline V gene sequence: CDR1 MNHNS, CDR2 SASEGT.

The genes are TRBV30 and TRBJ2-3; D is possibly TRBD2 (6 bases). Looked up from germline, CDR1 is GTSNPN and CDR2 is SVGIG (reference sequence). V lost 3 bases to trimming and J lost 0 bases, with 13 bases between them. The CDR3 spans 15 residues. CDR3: CAWRFGRGSTDTQYF. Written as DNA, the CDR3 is TGTGCCTGGAGGTTCGGGCGGGGAAGCACAGATACGCAGTATTTT.

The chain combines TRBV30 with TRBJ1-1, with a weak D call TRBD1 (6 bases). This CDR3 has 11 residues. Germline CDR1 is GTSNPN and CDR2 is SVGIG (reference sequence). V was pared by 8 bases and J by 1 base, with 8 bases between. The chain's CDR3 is CATDRNTEAFF. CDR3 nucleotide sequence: TGTGCCACGGACAGGAACACTGAAGCTTTCTTT.

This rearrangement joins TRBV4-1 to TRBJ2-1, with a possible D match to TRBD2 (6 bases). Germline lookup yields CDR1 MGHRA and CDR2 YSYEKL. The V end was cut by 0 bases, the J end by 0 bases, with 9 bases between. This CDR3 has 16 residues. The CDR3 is CASSQDPAGSYNEQFF. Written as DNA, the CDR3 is TGCGCCAGCAGCCAAGATCCAGCGGGCTCCTACAATGAGCAGTTCTTC.

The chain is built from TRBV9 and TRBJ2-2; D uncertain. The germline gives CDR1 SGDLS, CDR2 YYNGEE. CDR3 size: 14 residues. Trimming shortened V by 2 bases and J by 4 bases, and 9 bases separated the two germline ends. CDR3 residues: CASSVRSFTGELFF. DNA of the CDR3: TGTGCCAGCAGCGTTAGATCCTTCACCGGGGAGCTGTTTTTT.